What follows describes a single TCR beta chain. Its antigen is unidentified. This record comes from a study of OX40 agonist ivuxolimab in advanced cancers. The overall study: Ivuxolimab, an agonistic anti-OX40 (CD134) antibody, was given to patients. Study-wide results and limits: Compared with others, partial responders at 0.1-3.0 mg/kg displayed clonal expansion among the lowest. Averaging showed that CD8+ T cells had more expanded clones than CD4+ did. There was clonal expansion of CD4+ and CD8+ blood T cells by week 6 at 0.1 to 3.0 mg/kg.

The assay was immunoSEQ multiplex PCR, and TCRdb's table has in-frame clones only and misses some. The sample includes 75,000 to 100,000 clones, about 80% of them seen just once. Trimming removed 0 bases at V and 2 bases at J, with 12 bases between. CDR1 and CDR2 (germline): SGHDN, FVKESK. The CDR3 runs to 16 residues. This sequence originates from an adult with an advanced solid tumor such as melanoma, head and neck, liver or kidney cancer. V gene TRBV14 combines with J gene TRBJ2-3; possibly TRBD1 or TRBD2 for D (6 bases each). This specimen consisted of CD4+ or CD8+ T cells sorted from blood, obtained in a trial of the OX40 agonist ivuxolimab. The CDR3 nucleotides read TGTGCCAGCAGCCAAGAGGATCGGGGGCTCACAGATACGCAGTATTTT. It is translated as CASSQEDRGLTDTQYF.